This TCR beta chain came from a study of cytotoxic CD8 clonotypes in ibrutinib-treated CLL. Study details: The patients comprised approximately eleven relapsed/refractory and roughly 15 treatment-naive cases, about 18 IGHV unmutated. Mean productive templates were roughly 280,000; mean productive rearrangements were over 80,000.

From germline, CDR1 is KGHSH and CDR2 LQKENI. Trimming shortened V by 2 bases and J by 5 bases, and 21 bases separated the two germline ends. The CDR3 covers 17 residues. The protocol was immunoSEQ multiplex PCR, while the TCRdb copy is restricted to in-frame clones and leaves out a portion. The profile shows some 300,000 clones, roughly 85% of them singletons. Here the sequenced sample was PBMCs, taken before ibrutinib treatment. The chain links TRBV18 to TRBJ1-2; the D gene is possibly TRBD1 (6 bases). The clonotype was recovered from a human donor with chronic lymphocytic leukemia. The DNA for the CDR3 is TGTGCCAGCTCACCAAGTGCGGTGTCGGGGGGGCTGTATGGCTACACCTTC. As protein: CASSPSAVSGGLYGYTF.